This is a list of T cell receptor beta chains from one sample in a study of T-cell memory formation after mild COVID-19. TCRdb recomputed calls from the 5' RACE reads with MiXCR, one row per CDR3 protein. Found here are 470,000 or so distinct CDR3 sequences, roughly 25% of them singletons; the top ten hold 9.5% to 15%. The sequenced material came from PBMCs or a T cell subset sorted from them (not recorded which). The receptor source for this set is an adult woman who had mild COVID-19 (a few samples of this study predate the infection). Cell type and time point are not known. The CDR3 runs from the conserved cysteine through the conserved F or W. D genes are given only for firm matches. The size of a clone is reported for some rows only, either as once, few or many, or as a class for expanded clones.

CASSKNELARGPGKNIQYF,TGTGCCAGCAGCAAAAATGAGCTTGCAAGGGGACCGGGCAAAAACATTCAGTACTTC,TRBV21-1,.,TRBJ2-4,.
CASSLSRLDTEAFF,TGTGCCAGCAGCTTATCCCGTTTGGACACTGAAGCTTTCTTT,TRBV11-2,.,TRBJ1-1,.
CASSYIGTGELFF,TGTGCCAGCAGTTATATAGGGACCGGGGAGCTGTTTTTT,TRBV6-5,many,TRBJ2-2,.
CATSRVGASWNQPQHF,TGTGCCACCAGCAGAGTAGGGGCGTCGTGGAATCAGCCCCAGCATTTT,TRBV15,.,TRBJ1-5,.
CASSSPTSANTGELFF,TGTGCCAGCAGCTCCCCTACTTCCGCGAACACCGGGGAGCTGTTTTTT,TRBV7-9,few,TRBJ2-2,.
CASSSRQGTDTQYF,TGTGCCAGCAGCTCCCGACAGGGTACAGATACGCAGTATTTT,TRBV9,many,TRBJ2-3,TRBD1
CASSLGTGINEKLFF,TGCGCCAGCAGCCTAGGGACAGGGATTAATGAAAAACTGTTTTTT,TRBV5-1,.,TRBJ1-4,TRBD1
CASKRASGGTDTQYF,TGTGCCAGCAAACGTGCTAGCGGGGGCACAGATACGCAGTATTTT,TRBV6-1,few,TRBJ2-3,TRBD2
CASSSPRHRAYEQYF,TGTGCCAGCAGCTCCCCACGGCACCGGGCCTACGAGCAGTACTTC,TRBV11-2,.,TRBJ2-7,.
CASSPHANEQFF,TGTGCCAGCTCACCGCATGCGAATGAGCAGTTCTTC,TRBV18,.,TRBJ2-1,.
CASSPGQNDEKLFF,TGCGCCAGCAGCCCGGGACAGAATGATGAAAAACTGTTTTTT,TRBV5-1,.,TRBJ1-4,TRBD1
CSVLRETQYF,TGCAGCGTTCTTCGAGAGACCCAGTACTTC,TRBV29-1,.,TRBJ2-5,.
CSVGPLREETQYF,TGCAGCGTTGGCCCTCTCCGAGAGGAGACCCAGTACTTC,TRBV29-1,many,TRBJ2-5,.